The present T cell receptor (beta chain) was sequenced within a study of HIV-infected patients and healthy controls. About 550 ng RNA was reverse transcribed with alpha and beta constant-region primers. Each of the alpha and beta chains got its own library through chain-specific third strand synthesis with indices. Each CDR3 protein gets one entry after TCRdb re-called the 5' RACE reads with MiXCR. The sample includes approximately 8,000 distinct CDR3 sequences, over 8% of them seen just once. No cell fractionation was done, so the repertoire covers all unsorted peripheral blood T cells. This clonotype was observed at least ten times. Its target is unknown. Study-wide findings and caveats: HIV-infected patients shared fewer CDR3 sequences between individuals than healthy controls. CMV-associated CDR3s mostly grew nonsignificantly during therapy, while HIV-associated CDR3s declined significantly.

CDR3 length equals 14 residues. Per germline, CDR1 MNHEY and CDR2 SVGEGT. V was cut by 2 bases and J by 4 bases, with 9 bases left in between. The receptor was isolated from an adult with HIV infection. This material consisted of blood, taken before antiretroviral therapy. The genes are TRBV6-2 or TRBV6-3 and TRBJ1-5; D remains ambiguous. The CDR3: CASSYTTINQPQHF. In nucleotides, the CDR3 is TGTGCCAGCAGTTACACGACAATTAATCAGCCCCAGCATTTT.